Following are 5 T cell receptor beta chains from one sample sequenced in a study of blood T cell repertoires in COVID-19. This table comes from immunoSEQ multiplex PCR, and its TCRdb copy is limited to in-frame clones, with some not included. The sample shows 250,000 to 350,000 clones, about nine tenths of them seen only once. The material sequenced was peripheral blood. The receptors were sampled from a woman between 50 and 59 years old who had recovered from COVID-19.

This clone showed up many times. The rearrangement joins TRBV30 to TRBJ2-7; 10 nucleotides match TRBD1. Germline loops: CDR1 GTSNPN, CDR2 SVGIG (reference sequence). The CDR3 is 15 amino acids. The ends lost 1 base at V and 4 bases at J; junction bases unmatched: 7. CDR3 sequence reads: CAWSDPRQGAYEQYF. The CDR3 DNA reads TGTGCCTGGAGTGACCCCCGACAGGGGGCATACGAGCAGTACTTC.

This clone was recorded a few times. The CDR3 here is CASSLKGAWYNEQFF. CDR3 coding DNA: TGTGCCAGCAGCTTGAAGGGGGCTTGGTACAATGAGCAGTTCTTC. The rearrangement links TRBV5-6 to TRBJ2-1; TRBD1 matches 7 bases. This CDR3 is 15 amino acids long. Unmatched junction bases numbered 5, after V lost 1 base and J lost 4 bases. Germline values: CDR1 SGHDT, CDR2 YYEEEE.

The CDR3 DNA is TGTGCCAGCAGCCTTCTTGAGGGCCCCTACACTGAAGCTTTCTTT. Its protein is CASSLLEGPYTEAFF. The rearrangement links TRBV28 to TRBJ1-1; D unclear. Trimming stripped 6 bases from V and 3 bases from J, with 17 bases between. The CDR3 spans 15 residues. Germline V gene lookup returns CDR1 MDHEN and CDR2 SYDVKM.

The chain combines TRBV5-1 with TRBJ1-6, with D tentatively TRBD1 (5 bases). In germline, CDR1 is SGHRS, CDR2 YFSETQ. Between the trimmed V and J ends, which lost 4 bases and 10 bases, there was a span of 15 bases. This CDR3 has 14 amino acids. CDR3 loop: CASSRAGRESPLHF. The CDR3 nucleotides read TGCGCCAGCAGCCGGGCAGGGAGGGAATCACCCCTCCACTTT.

This sequence joins TRBV6-5 and TRBJ1-6; TRBD1 is a possible D gene (5 bases). The V and J ends lost 7 bases and 1 base respectively, with 8 bases between them. The CDR3 is 14 residues long. Per the germline V gene, CDR1 is MNHEY and CDR2 is SVGAGI. CDR3 protein: CASITGSYNSPLHF. CDR3 nucleotides: TGTGCCAGCATCACAGGTTCCTATAATTCACCCCTCCACTTT.